The 20 T cell receptor beta chains given below trace back to one sample, sequenced in a study of identifying expanded T cells in peripheral blood. Sequencing used immunoSEQ multiplex PCR; TCRdb keeps in-frame clones, though not all of them. The sample shows 65,000 to 95,000 clones, 70% to 90% of them seen only once. The sequenced sample was blood. These receptors were taken from a person aged 18 to 70 in good health.

J is TRBJ2-7 and V is TRBV7-2; D uncertain. Germline V lookup: CDR1 SGHTA, CDR2 FQGNSA. There are 15 residues in the CDR3. V was pared by 5 bases and J by 2 bases, with 16 bases between. The CDR3 nucleotides read TGTGCCAGCAGCCTTCGGCAGGCCCGCCCCTACGAGCAGTACTTC. Its protein is CASSLRQARPYEQYF.

The genes are TRBV4-3 and TRBJ2-1, with D possibly being TRBD1 (6 bases). Per the germline V gene, CDR1 is LGHNA and CDR2 is YSLEER. The CDR3 totals 15 residues. The germline V and J ends were trimmed by 0 bases and 8 bases, with 14 bases remaining between them. The CDR3 DNA is TGCGCCAGCAGCCAAGACGTCACAGGGATGGATGAGCAGTTCTTC. This sequence encodes CASSQDVTGMDEQFF.

J is TRBJ1-5 and V is TRBV27; unclear D gene. Between the trimmed V and J ends, which lost 3 bases and 4 bases, there was a span of 13 bases. The CDR3 extends over 15 amino acids. Germline lookup yields CDR1 MNHEY and CDR2 SMNVEV (reference sequence). CDR3: CASSFSPAENQPQHF. The CDR3 DNA sequence: TGTGCCAGCAGTTTTAGTCCGGCTGAAAATCAGCCCCAGCATTTT.

The chain employs TRBV30 and TRBJ2-2; TRBD1 might be the D (6 bases). V was cut by 1 base and J by 7 bases, with 10 bases left in between. This CDR3 has 13 amino acids. Germline-derived CDR1 and CDR2 are GTSNPN and SVGIG (reference sequence). DNA of the CDR3: TGTGCCTGGAGTGAAGGGGGTTACGGGGAGCTGTTTTTT. Translation gives CAWSEGGYGELFF.

The chain combines TRBV30 with TRBJ2-1, with a possible D match to TRBD2 (5 bases). Germline CDR1 reads GTSNPN; CDR2 reads SVGIG (reference sequence). V lost 3 bases, J lost 0 bases, and 9 bases lay in between. This CDR3 comprises 14 residues. The CDR3 here is CAWSPTSSYNEQFF. The CDR3 DNA sequence: TGTGCCTGGAGCCCAACTAGCTCCTACAATGAGCAGTTCTTC.

The chain carries TRBV11-3 and TRBJ2-2; 15 nucleotides agree with TRBD2. This CDR3 comprises 17 residues. Germline V CDR1 and CDR2: SGHNT, YENEEA. Unmatched junction bases numbered 7, after V lost 9 bases and J lost 2 bases. The CDR3 reads CASQGLAGGPNTGELFF. CDR3 nucleotides: TGTGCCAGTCAGGGACTAGCGGGAGGCCCAAACACCGGGGAGCTGTTTTTT. Looking up the rest from reference TRBV11-3 and TRBJ2-2 gives the full variable domain: EAGVVQSPRYKIIEKKQPVAFWCNPISGHNTLYWYLQNLGQGPELLIRYENEEAVDDSQLPKDRFSAERLKGVDSTLKIQPAELGDSAVYLCASQGLAGGPNTGELFFGEGSRLTVL.

The rearrangement joins TRBV29-1 to TRBJ1-1; D may be TRBD1 (6 bases). The ends were cut back, 0 bases at V and 0 bases at J, with 17 bases in the middle. The CDR3 runs 17 residues. Germline V lookup: CDR1 SQVTM, CDR2 ANQGSEA. The CDR3 loop is CSVEDPRTVYMNTEAFF. The CDR3 bases are TGCAGCGTTGAAGATCCGAGGACAGTTTACATGAACACTGAAGCTTTCTTT.

A single count supports this clone. The rearrangement links TRBV7-9 to TRBJ2-7; 7 nucleotides align to TRBD1. This CDR3 contains 14 residues. V lost 5 bases and J lost 3; bases outside the gene matches: 7. The V gene's germline CDR1 is SEHNR and CDR2 FQNEAQ (reference sequence). CDR3 in amino acids: CASSTSGGFYEQYF. The CDR3 DNA reads as TGTGCCAGCAGCACCTCAGGGGGTTTCTACGAGCAGTACTTC.

Of note for this clone: Additional DNA sequences in this sample encode the identical CDR3. The CDR3: CASSDGISGNTIYF. The CDR3 DNA reads as TGTGCCAGCAGTGACGGAATCTCTGGAAACACCATATATTTT. The chain uses TRBV6-1 and TRBJ1-3; no reliable D call. CDR1 is MNHNS and CDR2 is SASEGT in the germline V gene. V was shortened by 3 bases and J by 0 bases, with 6 bases between the two germline ends. This CDR3 is 14 amino acids long.

The chain has TRBV29-1 and TRBJ2-5; D uncertain. Between the trimmed V and J ends, which lost 4 bases and 2 bases, there was a span of 8 bases. The germline V gene encodes CDR1 SQVTM and CDR2 ANQGSEA. This CDR3 is 12 amino acids long. The CDR3 sequence: CSVVEGQETQYF. For the CDR3, the DNA is TGCAGCGTTGTGGAAGGTCAAGAGACCCAGTACTTC.

CDR3 residues: CAWQTQGLGKLFF. The CDR3 nucleotides are TGTGCCTGGCAAACTCAGGGACTTGGAAAACTGTTTTTT. V is TRBV30 and J is TRBJ1-4; possibly TRBD1 for D (5 bases). Trimming removed 5 bases from V and 10 bases from J, with 17 bases in between. CDR1 and CDR2 from the germline V gene are GTSNPN and SVGIG (reference sequence). The CDR3 is 13 residues long.

This chain uses TRBV6-1 with TRBJ2-7; D gene unclear. The CDR3 is made up of 15 amino acids. Trimming left V 8 bases short and J 0 bases short, with 17 bases between. Germline-derived CDR1 and CDR2 are MNHNS and SASEGT. The CDR3 here is CASVRHILISYEQYF. Written as DNA, the CDR3 is TGTGCCAGCGTAAGACACATACTCATCTCCTACGAGCAGTACTTC.

The chain recombines TRBV7-3 with TRBJ2-7; D remains unclear. CDR3 length equals 13 residues. The V gene lost 6 bases and the J gene lost 6 bases, with 15 bases spanning the gap. Germline V gene lookup returns CDR1 SGHTA and CDR2 FQGTGA. CDR3: CASSQGPGREQYF. DNA for the CDR3: TGTGCCAGCAGTCAAGGGCCCGGTCGCGAGCAGTACTTC.

V is TRBV2 and J is TRBJ2-1; 7 bases are shared with TRBD2. The CDR3 is made up of 15 amino acids. J was trimmed by 6 bases and V by 4 bases; bases with no gene match: 9. Germline CDR1 and CDR2: SNHLY and FYNNEI. CDR3 residues: CASSVGGGRVNEQFF. The CDR3 DNA is TGTGCCAGCAGTGTCGGCGGGGGAAGGGTCAATGAGCAGTTCTTC.

The chain has TRBV5-1 and TRBJ1-2, with D hard to call. With 0 bases removed from V and 2 bases from J, the gap between germline ends came to 8 bases. The CDR3 consists of 14 residues. Germline CDR1 SGHRS, CDR2 YFSETQ. The CDR3: CASSLEKGNYGYTF. The CDR3 region has the DNA TGCGCCAGCAGCTTGGAGAAGGGCAACTATGGCTACACCTTC.

For the CDR3, the DNA is TGTGCCAGCAGTCAGGGACAGGGGTTCACTGAAGCTTTCTTT. Encoded protein: CASSQGQGFTEAFF. This sequence joins TRBV6-5 and TRBJ1-1; 10 nucleotides match TRBD1. The CDR3 is 14 residues long. Germline V gene sequence: CDR1 MNHEY, CDR2 SVGAGI. V lost 5 bases and J lost 4; bases outside the gene matches: 4.

The V gene is TRBV28, the J gene TRBJ1-5; D not resolved. This CDR3 has 15 amino acids. Trimming removed 6 bases from V and 0 bases from J, with 12 bases in between. Germline V gene sequence: CDR1 MDHEN, CDR2 SYDVKM. The CDR3 DNA follows: TGTGCCAGCAGCAGTACACCCTATAGCAATCAGCCCCAGCATTTT. Its translation: CASSSTPYSNQPQHF.

The chain uses TRBV18 and TRBJ1-2; TRBD1 matches 7 bases. Trimming cost V 6 bases and J 4 bases; bases outside gene matches: 14. The CDR3 extends over 16 amino acids. Looked up from germline, CDR1 is KGHSH and CDR2 is LQKENI. The CDR3 sequence: CASSSPYRGPPYGYTF. CDR3 nucleotide sequence: TGTGCCAGCTCGTCTCCCTACAGGGGACCACCCTATGGCTACACCTTC.

V is TRBV9 and J is TRBJ1-6; the D gene is possibly TRBD1 (5 bases). Germline lookup yields CDR1 SGDLS and CDR2 YYNGEE. Trimming took off 9 bases at V and 10 bases at J, with 17 bases between the two ends. The CDR3 is 13 residues long. DNA for the CDR3: TGTGCCACCGGAGGAGGAGGGGCATCACCCCTCCACTTT. It encodes CATGGGGASPLHF.

The CDR3 DNA is TGTGCCAGCAGCCAAGGGGGGGTTTTCAATCAGCCCCAGCATTTT. Its protein is CASSQGGVFNQPQHF. V and J are TRBV7-2 and TRBJ1-5; weak D call: TRBD1 (6 bases). V lost 5 bases and J lost 3, with 14 bases in between. From germline, CDR1 is SGHTA and CDR2 FQGNSA. This CDR3 has 15 residues.